This T cell receptor (beta chain) appears in the sequencing data of a study of T cell responses to AZD1222 COVID-19 vaccine. Study results and caveats: Reportedly, nearly half the spike-specific TCRs target unmutated variant regions. A mostly white British donor set with more females was recruited, and clonal diversity was possibly underestimated.

Regarding this clone: Its antigen is not known.

CDR3 length: 17 residues. Germline V CDR1 and CDR2: SGHAT, FQNNGV. Trimming removed 1 base from V and 0 bases from J; junction bases left unmatched: 7. Profiling relied on immunoSEQ multiplex PCR, and the TCRdb table lists in-frame clones only, not all of them. This table holds 90,000 to 150,000 clones, less than 90% found once. Specimen: peripheral blood, collected on day 0 of AZD1222 vaccination. The chain joins TRBV11-2 to TRBJ2-3; 7 positions agree with TRBD2. This clonotype originated in an adult in good health. This CDR3 reads CASSLGLQGGSTDTQYF. CDR3 nucleotide sequence: TGTGCCAGCAGCTTAGGGCTTCAGGGAGGGAGCACAGATACGCAGTATTTT.